What follows are 18 T cell receptor beta chains derived from one specimen sequenced in a study of cytomegalovirus exposure and HLA in healthy donors. 13 Jbeta primers and 60 Vbeta primers were used for the PCR. TCRdb keeps only in-frame clones here, not all; method: immunoSEQ multiplex PCR. Counted here are tens of thousands of clones, around four fifths occurring once; the ten biggest clones make up about 7%. The sample comprised PBMCs. The receptor set was obtained from a human donor in good health.

The genes are TRBV19 and TRBJ1-3, with TRBD1 identical over 9 bases. This CDR3 region has 18 residues. Germline values: CDR1 LNHDA, CDR2 SQIVND (reference sequence). The ends lost 7 bases at V and 0 bases at J; junction bases unmatched: 13. The CDR3 reads CASKRGDRDLSSGNTIYF. In DNA, the CDR3 is TGTGCCAGTAAGAGAGGGGACAGGGATTTGAGCTCTGGAAACACCATATATTTT. Together with reference TRBV19 and TRBJ1-3, the CDR3 gives the full variable domain: DGGITQSPKYLFRKEGQNVTLSCEQNLNHDAMYWYRQDPGQGLRLIYYSQIVNDFQKGDIAEGYSVSREKKESFPLTVTSAQKNPTAFYLCASKRGDRDLSSGNTIYFGEGSWLTVV.

V gene TRBV7-2 combines with J gene TRBJ2-6; TRBD1 agrees at 7 bases. The germline gives CDR1 SGHTA, CDR2 FQGNSA. The junction had 6 bases not matched to a gene; V was cut back by 2 bases and J by 2 bases. The CDR3 runs to 17 residues. The CDR3 reads CASSLIPTGAGANVLTF. The CDR3 coding sequence is TGTGCCAGCAGCTTAATCCCAACAGGGGCTGGGGCCAACGTCCTGACTTTC.

This clone turned up a few times. The chain employs TRBV5-4 and TRBJ1-1; no definite D call. CDR3 length equals 15 residues. V dropped 4 bases and J dropped 6 bases, with 19 bases sitting between them. The germline V gene has CDR1 SGHNT and CDR2 YYREEE (reference sequence). Here the CDR3 reads CASSIPGGGWSEAFF. As DNA, the CDR3 is TGTGCCAGCAGCATCCCTGGAGGTGGTTGGTCTGAAGCTTTCTTT.

V is TRBV2 and J is TRBJ2-2; the match to TRBD1 covers 7 bases. The CDR3 contains 14 residues. CDR1 is SNHLY, CDR2 FYNNEI, per germline. The trim removed 6 bases at V and 2 bases at J, leaving 3 bases unmatched. CDR3 bases: TGTGCCAGCAGGTGGACAGGAAACACCGGGGAGCTGTTTTTT. Translated, it gives CASRWTGNTGELFF. The entire variable domain, with the rest obtained from reference TRBV2 and TRBJ2-2, is as follows: EPEVTQTPSHQVTQMGQEVILRCVPISNHLYFYWYRQILGQKVEFLVSFYNNEISEKSEIFDDQFSVERPDGSNFTLKIRSTKLEDSAMYFCASRWTGNTGELFFGEGSRLTVL.

The CDR3 spells CASSLSAGLTYNEQFF. CDR3 bases: TGTGCCAGCAGCTTAAGTGCGGGGTTAACCTACAATGAGCAGTTCTTC. J is TRBJ2-1 and V is TRBV7-3, with D perhaps matching TRBD2 (6 bases). The CDR3 runs to 16 residues. Germline V CDR1 and CDR2: SGHTA, FQGTGA. Trimming stripped 1 base from V and 2 bases from J, with 12 bases between.

This clone was seen a handful of times. The chain couples TRBV4-3 to TRBJ2-1; TRBD2 aligns across 9 bases. Germline V CDR1 and CDR2: LGHNA, YSLEER. Unmatched junction bases numbered 5, after V lost 0 bases and J lost 2 bases. There are 17 residues in the CDR3. For the CDR3, the DNA is TGCGCCAGCAGCCAAGATCCTCCTAGCGGGGCCTACAATGAGCAGTTCTTC. Protein: CASSQDPPSGAYNEQFF.

This chain joins TRBV4-1 and TRBJ2-2; possibly TRBD2 for D (5 bases). Germline V gives CDR1 MGHRA, CDR2 YSYEKL. The CDR3 loop spans 15 amino acids. The V and J ends lost 4 bases and 4 bases respectively, with 13 bases between them. The CDR3 region is CASSLEGTSTGELFF. CDR3 coding DNA: TGCGCCAGCAGCCTAGAGGGCACAAGCACCGGGGAGCTGTTTTTT.

This clone was detected only a few times. This rearrangement joins TRBV7-2 to TRBJ2-2, with 12 bases that match TRBD1. Germline loops: CDR1 SGHTA, CDR2 FQGNSA. The CDR3 totals 17 residues. The V gene end was trimmed by 5 bases and the J gene end by 7 bases; junction bases not matched to a gene: 11. The CDR3 sequence: CASSLGRDRGLHGELFF. CDR3 DNA: TGTGCCAGCAGCCTGGGCCGGGACAGGGGGCTTCACGGGGAGCTGTTTTTT.

The rearrangement uses TRBV4-3 and TRBJ2-1; 8 nucleotides match TRBD1. The germline V gene encodes CDR1 LGHNA and CDR2 YSLEER. The J segment lost 9 bases and the V segment lost 5 bases, leaving 18 bases of the junction unmatched. The CDR3 covers 17 residues. The CDR3 loop is CASSEGQGFFTQGEQFF. In DNA form, the CDR3 reads TGCGCCAGCAGCGAAGGACAGGGTTTCTTCACACAGGGTGAGCAGTTCTTC.

V is TRBV7-8 and J is TRBJ2-2; D is possibly TRBD1 (5 bases). Looked up from germline, CDR1 is SGHVS and CDR2 is FQNEAQ. This CDR3 comprises 15 residues. V was shortened by 7 bases and J by 7 bases, with 19 bases between the two germline ends. In DNA form, the CDR3 reads TGTGCCAGCACCTGGGGCTCCCCTGGTATCGGGGAGCTGTTTTTT. Amino acids: CASTWGSPGIGELFF.

The rearrangement joins TRBV5-1 to TRBJ2-2; D is unresolved. The CDR3 covers 16 residues. The germline gives CDR1 SGHRS, CDR2 YFSETQ. V was shortened by 0 bases and J by 7 bases, with 16 bases between the two germline ends. The CDR3 DNA is TGCGCCAGCAGCTTGGCAACGATGGTAGCAAACGGGGAGCTGTTTTTT. Translated, it gives CASSLATMVANGELFF. The variable domain in full, completed from reference TRBV5-1 and TRBJ2-2, reads KAGVTQTPRYLIKTRGQQVTLSCSPISGHRSVSWYQQTPGQGLQFLFEYFSETQRNKGNFPGRFSGRQFSNSRSEMNVSTLELGDSALYLCASSLATMVANGELFFGEGSRLTVL.

The V gene is TRBV9, the J gene TRBJ1-2, with 7 positions matching TRBD1. J gave up 3 bases and V 2 bases, and 1 base lay outside the gene matches. The germline CDR1 and CDR2 sequences are SGDLS and YYNGEE. The CDR3 extends over 13 amino acids. CDR3 sequence (DNA): TGTGCCAGCAGCGTTGGACAGGACTATGGCTACACCTTC. It specifies CASSVGQDYGYTF.

The rearrangement links TRBV9 to TRBJ2-7; 8 bases fit TRBD2. The CDR3 is 14 amino acids. The germline CDR1 and CDR2 sequences are SGDLS and YYNGEE. V trimming: 4 bases; J trimming: 6 bases; junction bases outside the gene matches: 9. The chain's CDR3 is CASSTAAGVREQYF. The CDR3 region has the DNA TGTGCCAGCAGCACAGCAGCGGGGGTGCGCGAGCAGTACTTC.

Notes on this clone: This sample includes further DNA sequences coding for the same CDR3. The chain has TRBV5-1 and TRBJ2-1, with D possibly being TRBD1 (6 bases). V was clipped by 0 bases and J by 0 bases, with 7 bases between them. The length of the CDR3 is 15 residues. Germline lookup yields CDR1 SGHRS and CDR2 YFSETQ. As DNA, the CDR3 is TGCGCCAGCAGCTTGGAGGGGGACTCCTACAATGAGCAGTTCTTC. It yields the protein CASSLEGDSYNEQFF.

There are a few counts of this clone. This chain joins TRBV7-2 and TRBJ1-4; D possibly corresponds to TRBD1 (5 bases). This CDR3 region has 16 residues. Germline V gives CDR1 SGHTA, CDR2 FQGNSA. Trimming pared 4 bases from V and 2 bases from J, leaving 14 bases between. The DNA for the CDR3 is TGTGCCAGCAGCTATAGAGGCGGGGGGACTAATGAAAAACTGTTTTTT. Translating gives CASSYRGGGTNEKLFF. Filled out from reference TRBV7-2 and TRBJ1-4, the complete variable domain reads GAGVSQSPSNKVTEKGKDVELRCDPISGHTALYWYRQSLGQGLEFLIYFQGNSAPDKSGLPSDRFSAERTGGSVSTLTIQRTQQEDSAVYLCASSYRGGGTNEKLFFGSGTQLSVL.

V gene TRBV7-9 combines with J gene TRBJ1-2, with 9 bases that match TRBD1. This CDR3 region has 14 residues. After removal of 1 base from V and 6 bases from J, the junction contained 3 bases not matched to a gene. Germline CDR1 is SEHNR and CDR2 is FQNEAQ (reference sequence). CDR3 nucleotides: TGTGCCAGCAGCTTAGGGACAGGGGAACATGGCTACACCTTC. Residues: CASSLGTGEHGYTF.

The V gene is TRBV6-6, the J gene TRBJ1-4, with D possibly matching TRBD1 (6 bases). Trimming pared 6 bases from V and 8 bases from J, leaving 13 bases between. CDR3 length: 13 residues. Per the germline V gene, CDR1 is MNHNY and CDR2 is SVGAGI (reference sequence). The CDR3 DNA is TGTGCCAGCAGACAACAGGGAGAGGAAAAACTGTTTTTT. This translates into CASRQQGEEKLFF.

This sequence joins TRBV5-4 and TRBJ2-7; the D gene is possibly TRBD1 (6 bases). V lost 4 bases and J lost 2, with 25 bases in between. Germline V gene sequence: CDR1 SGHNT, CDR2 YYREEE (reference sequence). CDR3 length: 18 amino acids. CDR3 sequence reads: CASSNIQGSPVRAYEQYF. The CDR3 nucleotides read TGTGCCAGCAGCAATATACAGGGTTCCCCTGTCCGGGCCTACGAGCAGTACTTC.